These 21 T cell receptor beta chains originate from one sample sequenced in a study of identifying expanded T cells in peripheral blood (dated by TCRdb to about 2019). Libraries came from the immunoSEQ multiplex PCR assay. The clones in this table, taken by TCRdb from immuneACCESS, are in-frame only. Not every clone is retained; where verified, under half of the shortfall comes from an unresolved V gene, and the cause of the rest is unknown. For this sample there are about 85,000 clones; about 91% appear just once. 2.5% to 3.5% of the sample is taken by the ten largest. Sequenced sample: blood. These receptors were taken from a person aged 18-70 years in good health.

This chain joins TRBV15 and TRBJ2-5; D uncertain. Germline CDR1 and CDR2: LNHNV and YYDKDF (reference sequence). The ends were cut back, 4 bases at V and 11 bases at J, with 14 bases in the middle. The CDR3 contains 12 residues. The CDR3 region is CATSTPTSGQYF. DNA for the CDR3: TGTGCCACCAGCACCCCGACCTCCGGGCAGTACTTC.

The CDR3 loop reads CASSPWVDRASDEQYF. As DNA, the CDR3 is TGTGCCAGCAGCCCATGGGTCGACAGGGCCTCTGACGAGCAGTACTTC. This chain joins TRBV5-6 and TRBJ2-7, with TRBD1 identical over 7 bases. The CDR3 is 16 amino acids. The junction had 15 bases not matched to a gene; V was cut back by 4 bases and J by 5 bases. Germline CDR1 reads SGHDT; CDR2 reads YYEEEE.

This rearrangement joins TRBV9 to TRBJ2-3, with 11 bases aligning to TRBD2. The CDR3 consists of 15 residues. Germline loops: CDR1 SGDLS, CDR2 YYNGEE. V shed 3 bases and J 5 bases; nucleotides not matched to a gene: 5. The CDR3 protein is CASSGVAGGIDTQYF. Written as DNA, the CDR3 is TGTGCCAGCAGCGGGGTAGCGGGAGGGATAGATACGCAGTATTTT.

The chain recombines TRBV6-5 with TRBJ1-2; 8 bases align to TRBD1. This CDR3 comprises 16 residues. Germline values: CDR1 MNHEY, CDR2 SVGAGI. The J segment lost 4 bases and the V segment lost 0 bases, leaving 7 bases of the junction unmatched. CDR3 protein: CASSYSVTGGFYGYTF. The CDR3 bases are TGTGCCAGCAGTTACTCCGTCACAGGGGGTTTCTATGGCTACACCTTC.

The chain is built from TRBV4-1 and TRBJ2-1, with 7 bases that match TRBD2. V was clipped by 5 bases and J by 4 bases; unmatched bases: 8. Germline CDR1 and CDR2: MGHRA and YSYEKL. This CDR3 has 15 residues. The DNA for the CDR3 is TGCGCCAGCAGCTCTTCTAGCGGATTTTACAATGAGCAGTTCTTC. It translates to CASSSSSGFYNEQFF.

The sample holds a few counts of this clone. The chain couples TRBV18 to TRBJ1-5, with 10 positions matching TRBD1. This CDR3 has 15 residues. J was trimmed by 5 bases and V by 5 bases; bases with no gene match: 6. Germline-derived CDR1 and CDR2 are KGHSH and LQKENI. The CDR3 sequence is CASSSGTGAYQPQHF. CDR3 DNA sequence: TGTGCCAGCTCATCGGGGACAGGGGCGTATCAGCCCCAGCATTTT.

The chain carries TRBV18 and TRBJ2-7, with D possibly TRBD1 on 6 matching bases. Looked up from germline, CDR1 is KGHSH and CDR2 is LQKENI. V lost 2 bases to trimming and J lost 7 bases, with 15 bases between them. CDR3 length equals 14 residues. This CDR3 is CASSPTGHEIEQYF. The CDR3 nucleotides read TGTGCCAGCTCACCAACAGGGCATGAAATAGAGCAGTACTTC.

In this sample, this clone turned up once. The J gene is TRBJ2-7, the V gene TRBV19; D might be TRBD1 (5 bases). The CDR3 spans 13 residues. Trimming stripped 5 bases from V and 4 bases from J, with 12 bases between. Germline V gives CDR1 LNHDA, CDR2 SQIVND (reference sequence). The CDR3, as DNA: TGTGCCAGTAGTGTGACAGCACTATACGAGCAGTACTTC. Translated, it gives CASSVTALYEQYF.

The genes are TRBV6-1 and TRBJ1-4; 7 bases map to TRBD1. The length of the CDR3 is 15 residues. V trimming: 1 base; J trimming: 4 bases; junction bases outside the gene matches: 3. The germline gives CDR1 MNHNS, CDR2 SASEGT. The CDR3 here is CASSEGTGINEKLFF. The CDR3 nucleotides are TGTGCCAGCAGTGAAGGGACAGGAATTAATGAAAAACTGTTTTTT.

This chain's CDR3 is CASSSRRGIAGAGETQYF. In nucleotides, the CDR3 is TGTGCCAGCAGCTCGCGGAGAGGAATAGCGGGAGCGGGAGAGACCCAGTACTTC. The rearrangement uses TRBV5-4 and TRBJ2-5; 9 bases fit TRBD2. V lost 3 bases and J lost 4; bases outside the gene matches: 16. Germline CDR1 and CDR2: SGHNT and YYREEE (reference sequence). The CDR3 contains 18 residues.

V usage is TRBV19 and J usage is TRBJ2-7; 9 bases fit TRBD2. Germline assignment: CDR1 LNHDA and CDR2 SQIVND (reference sequence). This CDR3 is 16 amino acids long. The V gene end was trimmed by 5 bases and the J gene end by 3 bases; junction bases not matched to a gene: 11. As DNA, the CDR3 is TGTGCCAGTAGTCTCCATTTTAGCGGGAGAATCTACGAGCAGTACTTC. Translation gives CASSLHFSGRIYEQYF.

The rearrangement links TRBV11-3 to TRBJ1-6; 9 bases line up with TRBD1. V lost 5 bases and J lost 9; bases outside the gene matches: 11. CDR3 length equals 16 residues. Germline V lookup: CDR1 SGHNT, CDR2 YENEEA. CDR3 coding DNA: TGTGCCAGCAGCCACCTTACAGGGGGCGCGAGTTCACCCCTCCACTTT. Residues: CASSHLTGGASSPLHF.

The chain combines TRBV5-1 with TRBJ2-3; a possible D gene is TRBD2 (6 bases). Germline assignment: CDR1 SGHRS and CDR2 YFSETQ. This CDR3 contains 17 residues. V gave up 2 bases and J gave up 0 bases, with 16 bases separating them. As DNA, the CDR3 is TGCGCCAGCAGCTTTATCGGTGGCGGGGCAAGCACAGATACGCAGTATTTT. It yields the protein CASSFIGGGASTDTQYF. The full variable domain, in which reference TRBV5-1 and TRBJ2-3 provide the parts outside the CDR3, is KAGVTQTPRYLIKTRGQQVTLSCSPISGHRSVSWYQQTPGQGLQFLFEYFSETQRNKGNFPGRFSGRQFSNSRSEMNVSTLELGDSALYLCASSFIGGGASTDTQYFGPGTRLTVL.

CDR3 sequence reads: CSVDGLAGGQETQYF. CDR3 nucleotides: TGCAGCGTTGACGGACTAGCGGGGGGGCAAGAGACCCAGTACTTC. The chain employs TRBV29-1 and TRBJ2-5; 15 positions match TRBD2. Germline assignment: CDR1 SQVTM and CDR2 ANQGSEA. The trim removed 3 bases at V and 2 bases at J, leaving 1 base unmatched. This CDR3 is 15 amino acids long.

The J gene is TRBJ2-5, the V gene TRBV6-1; D remains unclear. The CDR3 length is 13 residues. V lost 5 bases to trimming and J lost 7 bases, with 14 bases between them. Germline CDR1 MNHNS, CDR2 SASEGT. The CDR3 loop reads CASSNDRVGTQYF. Here the CDR3 DNA reads TGTGCCAGCAGTAACGACCGGGTTGGGACCCAGTACTTC.

V is TRBV13 and J is TRBJ2-2; D gene uncertain. The CDR3 runs 13 residues. V lost 1 base, J lost 6 bases, and 6 bases lay in between. Germline CDR1 is PRHDT and CDR2 is FYEKMQ (reference sequence). The CDR3 DNA is TGTGCCAGCAGCTTAGAGCGCCCCGGGGAGCTGTTTTTT. Translating gives CASSLERPGELFF.

This sequence joins TRBV6-1 and TRBJ1-1; D is uncertain. From germline, CDR1 is MNHNS and CDR2 SASEGT. The CDR3 spans 13 residues. With 6 bases removed from V and 1 base from J, the gap between germline ends came to 9 bases. CDR3 amino acids: CASRLGPNTEAFF. Written as DNA, the CDR3 is TGTGCCAGCAGATTAGGGCCGAACACTGAAGCTTTCTTT.

The chain carries TRBV11-2 and TRBJ2-7; 8 positions agree with TRBD2. CDR1 SGHAT and CDR2 FQNNGV come from the germline V gene. With 5 bases clipped from V and 7 bases from J, the junction kept 7 bases outside the gene matches. The CDR3 length is 13 residues. In DNA, the CDR3 is TGTGCCAGCAGCCCAGACGGCGGGGGGGAGCAGTACTTC. Its protein product is CASSPDGGGEQYF.

This clone showed up just once. The V and J genes are TRBV28 and TRBJ2-3, with D tentatively TRBD1 (5 bases). This CDR3 comprises 14 residues. V was trimmed by 6 bases and J by 0 bases, leaving 10 bases between them. Germline V lookup: CDR1 MDHEN, CDR2 SYDVKM. As DNA, the CDR3 is TGTGCCAGCAGAACAGGTGTTAGCACAGATACGCAGTATTTT. The encoded protein is CASRTGVSTDTQYF.

The chain is built from TRBV18 and TRBJ2-7, with no clear D. Germline V lookup: CDR1 KGHSH, CDR2 LQKENI. Trimming shortened V by 3 bases and J by 1 base, and 7 bases separated the two germline ends. CDR3 size: 13 residues. The CDR3 DNA reads as TGTGCCAGCTCACCCCCGAATTCCTACGAGCAGTACTTC. Protein: CASSPPNSYEQYF.

V gene TRBV5-1 combines with J gene TRBJ1-2; 11 bases fit TRBD1. The CDR3 runs 15 residues. V dropped 4 bases and J dropped 2; count of bases not matched to a gene: 4. CDR1 and CDR2 (germline): SGHRS, YFSETQ. CDR3 nucleotides: TGCGCCAGCAGCCCGGGGACAGGGGGGAACTATGGCTACACCTTC. It encodes CASSPGTGGNYGYTF. The variable domain in full, completed from reference TRBV5-1 and TRBJ1-2, reads KAGVTQTPRYLIKTRGQQVTLSCSPISGHRSVSWYQQTPGQGLQFLFEYFSETQRNKGNFPGRFSGRQFSNSRSEMNVSTLELGDSALYLCASSPGTGGNYGYTFGSGTRLTVV.